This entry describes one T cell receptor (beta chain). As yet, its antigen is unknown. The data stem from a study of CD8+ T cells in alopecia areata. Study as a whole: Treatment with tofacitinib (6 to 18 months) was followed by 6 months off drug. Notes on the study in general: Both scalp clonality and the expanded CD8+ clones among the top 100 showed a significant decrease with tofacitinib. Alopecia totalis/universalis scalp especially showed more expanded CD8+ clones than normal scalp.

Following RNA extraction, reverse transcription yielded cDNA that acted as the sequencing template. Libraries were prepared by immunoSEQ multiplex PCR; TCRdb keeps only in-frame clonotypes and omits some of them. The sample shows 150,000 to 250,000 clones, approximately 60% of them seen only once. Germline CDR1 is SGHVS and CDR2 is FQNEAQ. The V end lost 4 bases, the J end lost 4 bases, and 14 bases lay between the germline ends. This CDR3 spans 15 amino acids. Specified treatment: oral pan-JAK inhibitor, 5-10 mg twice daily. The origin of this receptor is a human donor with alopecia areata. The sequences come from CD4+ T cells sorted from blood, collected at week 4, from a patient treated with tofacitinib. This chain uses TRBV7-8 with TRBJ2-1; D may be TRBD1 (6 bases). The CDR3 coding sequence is TGTGCCAGCAGCTCAACAGGGTTATCATACAATGAGCAGTTCTTC. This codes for CASSSTGLSYNEQFF. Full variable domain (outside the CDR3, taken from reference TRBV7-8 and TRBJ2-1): GAGVSQSPRYKVAKRGQDVALRCDPISGHVSLFWYQQALGQGPEFLTYFQNEAQLDKSGLPSDRFFAERPEGSVSTLKIQRTQQEDSAVYLCASSSTGLSYNEQFFGPGTRLTVL.